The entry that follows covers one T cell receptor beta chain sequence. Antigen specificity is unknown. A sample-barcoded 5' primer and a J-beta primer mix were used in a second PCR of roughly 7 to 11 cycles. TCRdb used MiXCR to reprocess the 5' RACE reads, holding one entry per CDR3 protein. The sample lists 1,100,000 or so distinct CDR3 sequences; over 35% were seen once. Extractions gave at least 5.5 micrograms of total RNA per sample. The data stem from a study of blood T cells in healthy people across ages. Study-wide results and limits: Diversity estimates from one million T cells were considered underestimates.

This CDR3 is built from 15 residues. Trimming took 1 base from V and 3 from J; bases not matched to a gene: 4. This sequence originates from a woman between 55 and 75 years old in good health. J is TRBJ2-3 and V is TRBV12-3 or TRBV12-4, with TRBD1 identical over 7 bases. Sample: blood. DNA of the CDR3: TGTGCCAGCAGTTTAGGCCGGGACAGAACAGATACGCAGTATTTT. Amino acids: CASSLGRDRTDTQYF.